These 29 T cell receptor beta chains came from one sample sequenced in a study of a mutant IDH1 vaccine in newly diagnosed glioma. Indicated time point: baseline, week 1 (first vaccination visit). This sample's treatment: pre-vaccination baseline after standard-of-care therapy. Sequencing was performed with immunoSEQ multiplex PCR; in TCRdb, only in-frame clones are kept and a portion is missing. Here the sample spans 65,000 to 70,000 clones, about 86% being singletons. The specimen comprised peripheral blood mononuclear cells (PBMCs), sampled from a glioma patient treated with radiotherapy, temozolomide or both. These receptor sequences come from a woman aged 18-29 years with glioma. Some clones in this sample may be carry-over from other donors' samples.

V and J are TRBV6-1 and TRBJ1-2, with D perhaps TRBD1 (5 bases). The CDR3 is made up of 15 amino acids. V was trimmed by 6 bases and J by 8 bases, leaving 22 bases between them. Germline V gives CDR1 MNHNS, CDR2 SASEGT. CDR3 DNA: TGTGCCAGCAGCCCCCAGTGGGGGGATCTATACGGCTACACCTTC. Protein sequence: CASSPQWGDLYGYTF.

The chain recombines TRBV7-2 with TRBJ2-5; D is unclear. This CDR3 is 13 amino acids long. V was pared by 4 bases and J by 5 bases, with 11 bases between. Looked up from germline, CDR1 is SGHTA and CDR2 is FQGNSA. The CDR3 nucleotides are TGTGCCAGCAGCTACCCTTACGGCGAGACCCAGTACTTC. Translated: CASSYPYGETQYF.

The CDR3 sequence is CASSEGLGSYEQYF. DNA for the CDR3: TGTGCCAGCAGCGAGGGACTAGGCTCCTACGAGCAGTACTTC. The genes are TRBV13 and TRBJ2-7; 8 nucleotides match TRBD2. The CDR3 is made up of 14 amino acids. The V gene's germline CDR1 is PRHDT and CDR2 FYEKMQ (reference sequence). Unmatched junction bases numbered 3, after V lost 5 bases and J lost 0 bases.

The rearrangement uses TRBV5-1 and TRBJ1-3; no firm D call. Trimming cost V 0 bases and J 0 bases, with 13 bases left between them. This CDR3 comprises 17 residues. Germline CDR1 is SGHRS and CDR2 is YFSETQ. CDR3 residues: CASSLDTTLASGNTIYF. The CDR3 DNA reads TGCGCCAGCAGCTTGGATACTACACTTGCCTCTGGAAACACCATATATTTT.

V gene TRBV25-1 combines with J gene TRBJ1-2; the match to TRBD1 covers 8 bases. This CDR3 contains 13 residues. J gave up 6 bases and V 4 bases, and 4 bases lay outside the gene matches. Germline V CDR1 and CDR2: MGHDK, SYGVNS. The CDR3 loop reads CASSAPGQDGYTF. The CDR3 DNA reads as TGTGCCAGCAGTGCCCCGGGACAGGATGGCTACACCTTC.

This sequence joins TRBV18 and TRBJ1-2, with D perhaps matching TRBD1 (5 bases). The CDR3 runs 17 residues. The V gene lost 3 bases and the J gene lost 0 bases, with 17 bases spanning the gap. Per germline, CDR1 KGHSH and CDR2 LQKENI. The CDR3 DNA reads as TGTGCCAGCTCACCTAACAGGAGCAAATCCGCTAACTATGGCTACACCTTC. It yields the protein CASSPNRSKSANYGYTF.

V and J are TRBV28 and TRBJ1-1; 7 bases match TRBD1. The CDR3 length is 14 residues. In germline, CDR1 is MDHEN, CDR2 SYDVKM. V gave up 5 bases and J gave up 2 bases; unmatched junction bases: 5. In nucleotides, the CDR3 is TGTGCCAGCAGTAAGGAGGGGGCTAACACTGAAGCTTTCTTT. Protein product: CASSKEGANTEAFF.

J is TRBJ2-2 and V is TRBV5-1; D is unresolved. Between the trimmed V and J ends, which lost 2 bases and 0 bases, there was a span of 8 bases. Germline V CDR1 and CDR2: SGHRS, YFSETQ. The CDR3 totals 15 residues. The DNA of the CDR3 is TGCGCCAGCAGCTTCGACCGGGCGAACACCGGGGAGCTGTTTTTT. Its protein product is CASSFDRANTGELFF. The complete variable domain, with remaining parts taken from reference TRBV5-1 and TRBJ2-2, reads KAGVTQTPRYLIKTRGQQVTLSCSPISGHRSVSWYQQTPGQGLQFLFEYFSETQRNKGNFPGRFSGRQFSNSRSEMNVSTLELGDSALYLCASSFDRANTGELFFGEGSRLTVL.

The CDR3 loop is CAWSPGVREKLFF. The CDR3 region has the DNA TGTGCCTGGAGTCCGGGGGTGAGGGAAAAACTGTTTTTT. The V call is TRBV30, the J call TRBJ1-4; possibly TRBD1 for D (5 bases). In germline, CDR1 is GTSNPN, CDR2 SVGIG (reference sequence). The V gene lost 2 bases and the J gene lost 8 bases, with 12 bases spanning the gap. The CDR3 covers 13 residues.

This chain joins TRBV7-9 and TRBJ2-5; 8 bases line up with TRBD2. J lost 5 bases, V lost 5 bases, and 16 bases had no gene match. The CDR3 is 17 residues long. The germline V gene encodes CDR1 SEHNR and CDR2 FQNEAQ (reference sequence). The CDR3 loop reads CASSLSGGRVRWETQYF. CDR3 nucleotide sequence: TGTGCCAGCAGCCTCAGCGGGGGCAGGGTTAGGTGGGAGACCCAGTACTTC.

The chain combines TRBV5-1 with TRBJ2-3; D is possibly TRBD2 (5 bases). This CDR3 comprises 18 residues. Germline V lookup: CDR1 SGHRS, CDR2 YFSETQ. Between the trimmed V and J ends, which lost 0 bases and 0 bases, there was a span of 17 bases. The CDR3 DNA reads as TGCGCCAGCAGCTTGGCCATCGGACTGATGACTAGCACAGATACGCAGTATTTT. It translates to CASSLAIGLMTSTDTQYF.

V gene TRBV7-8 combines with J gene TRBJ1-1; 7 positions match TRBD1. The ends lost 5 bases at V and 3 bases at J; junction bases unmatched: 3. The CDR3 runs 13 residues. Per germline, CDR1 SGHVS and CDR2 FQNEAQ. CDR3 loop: CASSLTGDTEAFF. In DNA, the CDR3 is TGTGCCAGCAGCCTCACAGGGGACACTGAAGCTTTCTTT.

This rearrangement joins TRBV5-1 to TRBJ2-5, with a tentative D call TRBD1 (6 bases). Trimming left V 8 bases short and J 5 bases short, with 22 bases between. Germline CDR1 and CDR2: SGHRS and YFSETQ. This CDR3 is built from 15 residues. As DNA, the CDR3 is TGCGCCAGGGCCCAAGATGAGCTCAGGGGTGAGACCCAGTACTTC. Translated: CARAQDELRGETQYF.

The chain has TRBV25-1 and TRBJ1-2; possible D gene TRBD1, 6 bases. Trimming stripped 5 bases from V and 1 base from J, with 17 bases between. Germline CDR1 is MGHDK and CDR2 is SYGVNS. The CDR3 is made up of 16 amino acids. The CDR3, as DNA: TGTGCCAGCAGTCGGGAGGGGGTCCAGAGTAACTATGGCTACACCTTC. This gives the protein CASSREGVQSNYGYTF.

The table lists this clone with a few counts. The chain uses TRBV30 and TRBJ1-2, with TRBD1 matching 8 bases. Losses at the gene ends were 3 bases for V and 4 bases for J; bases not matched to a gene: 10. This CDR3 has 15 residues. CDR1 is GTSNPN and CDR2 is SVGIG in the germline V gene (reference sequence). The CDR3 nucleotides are TGTGCCTGGAGCCCAGGGACAGGCGCCGTCTATGGCTACACCTTC. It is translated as CAWSPGTGAVYGYTF. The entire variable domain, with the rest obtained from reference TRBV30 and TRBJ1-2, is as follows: SQTIHQWPATLVQPVGSPLSLECTVEGTSNPNLYWYRQAAGRGLQLLFYSVGIGQISSEVPQNLSASRPQDRQFILSSKKLLLSDSGFYLCAWSPGTGAVYGYTFGSGTRLTVV.

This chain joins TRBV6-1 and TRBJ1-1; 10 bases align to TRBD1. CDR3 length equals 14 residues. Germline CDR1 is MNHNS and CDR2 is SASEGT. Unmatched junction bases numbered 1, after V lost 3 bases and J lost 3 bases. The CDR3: CASSEGQGYTEAFF. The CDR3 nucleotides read TGTGCCAGCAGTGAGGGACAGGGGTACACTGAAGCTTTCTTT.

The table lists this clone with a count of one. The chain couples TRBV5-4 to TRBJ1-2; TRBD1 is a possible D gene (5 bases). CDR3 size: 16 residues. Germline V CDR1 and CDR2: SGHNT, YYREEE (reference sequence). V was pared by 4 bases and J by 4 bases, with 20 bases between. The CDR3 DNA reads TGTGCCAGCAGCGAATACGGGAGACAGTTCCCCTATGGCTACACCTTC. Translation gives CASSEYGRQFPYGYTF.

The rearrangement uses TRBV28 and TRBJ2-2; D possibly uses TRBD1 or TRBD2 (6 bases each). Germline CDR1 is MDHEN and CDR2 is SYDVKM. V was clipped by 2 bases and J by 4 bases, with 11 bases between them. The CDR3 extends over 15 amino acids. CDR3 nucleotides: TGTGCCAGCAGTTTAGGGGGGCAAGGCACCGGGGAGCTGTTTTTT. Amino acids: CASSLGGQGTGELFF.

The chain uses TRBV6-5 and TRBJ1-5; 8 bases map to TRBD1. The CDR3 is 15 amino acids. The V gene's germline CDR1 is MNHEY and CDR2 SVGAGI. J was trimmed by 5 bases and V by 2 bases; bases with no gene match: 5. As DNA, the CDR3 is TGTGCCAGCAGTTACCGACAGGGGTCGGATCAGCCCCAGCATTTT. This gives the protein CASSYRQGSDQPQHF.

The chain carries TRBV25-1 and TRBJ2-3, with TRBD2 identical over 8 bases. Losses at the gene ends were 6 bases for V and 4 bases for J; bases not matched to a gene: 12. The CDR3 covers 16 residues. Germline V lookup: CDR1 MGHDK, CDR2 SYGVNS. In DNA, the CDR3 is TGTGCCAGCAGCCAGAGCGGGGGTTGGGTCCCAGATACGCAGTATTTT. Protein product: CASSQSGGWVPDTQYF.

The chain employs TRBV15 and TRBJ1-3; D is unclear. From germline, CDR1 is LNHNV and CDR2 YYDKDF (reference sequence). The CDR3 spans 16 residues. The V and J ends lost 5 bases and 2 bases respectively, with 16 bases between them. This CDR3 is CATSGGRLTAGNTIYF. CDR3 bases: TGTGCCACCAGCGGAGGGCGGCTCACCGCTGGAAACACCATATATTTT.

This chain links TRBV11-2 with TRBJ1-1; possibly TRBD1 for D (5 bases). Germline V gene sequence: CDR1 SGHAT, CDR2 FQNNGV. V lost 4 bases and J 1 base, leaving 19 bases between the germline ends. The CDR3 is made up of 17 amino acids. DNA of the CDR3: TGTGCCAGCAGCTCCCTCCAGAGGGGTCTGACGAACACTGAAGCTTTCTTT. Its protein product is CASSSLQRGLTNTEAFF. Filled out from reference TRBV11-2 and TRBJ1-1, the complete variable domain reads EAGVAQSPRYKIIEKRQSVAFWCNPISGHATLYWYQQILGQGPKLLIQFQNNGVVDDSQLPKDRFSAERLKGVDSTLKIQPAKLEDSAVYLCASSSLQRGLTNTEAFFGQGTRLTVV.

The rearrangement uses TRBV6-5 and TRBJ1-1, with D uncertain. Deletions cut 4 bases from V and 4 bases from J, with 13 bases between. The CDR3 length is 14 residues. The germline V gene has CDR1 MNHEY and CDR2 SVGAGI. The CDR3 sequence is CASSSGRAGTEAFF. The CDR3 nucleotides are TGTGCCAGCAGTTCGGGTAGGGCAGGCACTGAAGCTTTCTTT.

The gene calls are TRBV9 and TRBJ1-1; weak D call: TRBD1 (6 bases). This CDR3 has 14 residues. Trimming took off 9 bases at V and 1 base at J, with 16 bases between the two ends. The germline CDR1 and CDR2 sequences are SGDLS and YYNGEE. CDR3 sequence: CATNPWGANTEAFF. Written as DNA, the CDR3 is TGTGCCACCAATCCATGGGGGGCGAACACTGAAGCTTTCTTT.

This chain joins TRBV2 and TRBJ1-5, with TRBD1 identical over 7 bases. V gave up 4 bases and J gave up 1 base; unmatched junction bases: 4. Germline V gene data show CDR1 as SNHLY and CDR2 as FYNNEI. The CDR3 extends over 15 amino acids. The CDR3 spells CASSGTGGSNQPQHF. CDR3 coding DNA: TGTGCCAGCAGTGGGACAGGAGGCAGCAATCAGCCCCAGCATTTT.

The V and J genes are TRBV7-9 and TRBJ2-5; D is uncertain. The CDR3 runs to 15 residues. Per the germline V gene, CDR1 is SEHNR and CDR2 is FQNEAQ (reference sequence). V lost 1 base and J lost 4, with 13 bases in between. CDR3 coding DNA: TGTGCCAGCAGCTTAGATTCTCGGTATGGAGAGACCCAGTACTTC. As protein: CASSLDSRYGETQYF.

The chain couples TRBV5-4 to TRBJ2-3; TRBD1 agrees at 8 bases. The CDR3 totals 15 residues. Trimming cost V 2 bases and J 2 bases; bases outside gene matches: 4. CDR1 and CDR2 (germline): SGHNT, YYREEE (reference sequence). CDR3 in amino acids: CASSLDRGLTDTQYF. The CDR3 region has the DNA TGTGCCAGCAGCTTAGACAGGGGCCTCACAGATACGCAGTATTTT.

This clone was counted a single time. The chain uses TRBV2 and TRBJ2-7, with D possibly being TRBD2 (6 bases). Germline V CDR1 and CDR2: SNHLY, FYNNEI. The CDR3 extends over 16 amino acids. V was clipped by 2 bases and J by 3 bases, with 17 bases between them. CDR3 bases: TGTGCCAGCAGTGAAAGGCTACTGGACTATAGCTACGAGCAGTACTTC. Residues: CASSERLLDYSYEQYF.

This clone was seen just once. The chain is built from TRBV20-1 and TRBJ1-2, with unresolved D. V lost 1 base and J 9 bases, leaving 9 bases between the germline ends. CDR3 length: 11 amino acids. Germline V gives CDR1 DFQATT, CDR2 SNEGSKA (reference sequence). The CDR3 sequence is CSARGRASYTF. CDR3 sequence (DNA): TGCAGTGCTAGAGGGAGGGCGAGCTACACCTTC.